This TCR beta chain was profiled in a study of blood T cell repertoires in COVID-19. Study-wide background: Acute-phase and convalescent COVID-19 samples originated in the United States, Italy and Spain. Sources were T cells, B-cell-depleted T cells, or PBMCs; the material itself was cDNA or gDNA.

This CDR3 has 15 residues. Unmatched junction bases numbered 3, after V lost 2 bases and J lost 2 bases. Germline CDR1 SGHTA, CDR2 FQGNSA. Original handling: From reference gene primer amplification, estimates of nucleated cell counts were derived. Sequencing was performed with immunoSEQ multiplex PCR; in TCRdb, only in-frame clones are kept and a portion is missing. V and J calls and clone size are those listed in that table; D and trimming were worked out from the DNA. The data contain about 76,000 clones, 82% of them singletons. The receptor was isolated from a human donor in a cohort sampled during active COVID-19. The sample consisted of peripheral blood. The rearrangement uses TRBV7-2 and TRBJ2-3, with 8 nucleotides matching TRBD1. Here the CDR3 DNA reads TGTGCCAGCAGCTTACCACAGGGGGTCACAGATACGCAGTATTTT. It codes for CASSLPQGVTDTQYF.